This entry describes one T cell receptor beta chain. Here immunoSEQ multiplex PCR was the method, and the copy in TCRdb shows in-frame clones only, minus some. The repertoire includes tens of thousands of clones, 75% to 95% of them detected once, and about 0.4% sits in the top ten. This sample is part of a study of technical replicates of blood from a handful of donors. The receptor's source is a human donor in good health. Some clones in this sample may be carry-over from other donors' samples. Sequencing was performed on T cells isolated from PBMCs.

Here the CDR3 reads CASSLMLSGAPLVSEQYF. The DNA for the CDR3 is TGTGCCAGCAGCTTGATGCTTAGCGGGGCTCCCCTAGTTTCCGAGCAGTACTTC. V gene TRBV5-4 combines with J gene TRBJ2-7, with TRBD2 matching over 8 bases. CDR3 size: 18 residues. V trimming: 1 base; J trimming: 6 bases; junction bases outside the gene matches: 18. Germline CDR1 reads SGHNT; CDR2 reads YYREEE (reference sequence).